The TCR beta chain under discussion was sequenced for a study of T cells expressing NK-cell markers. About the study: Sorted T-cell subsets CD3+CD56+NKG2C+, CD3+CD56+NKG2C- and CD3+CD56-NKG2C+ were TCR beta-sequenced.

About this clonotype itself: Antigen specificity is unknown.

Germline CDR1 SGDLS, CDR2 YYNGEE. CDR3 length: 16 amino acids. TCR beta cDNA was made by 5'RACE template switching with UMIs. TCRdb reprocessed the 5' RACE reads, keeping one entry per CDR3 protein, no DNA. This sample contains some 440,000 distinct CDR3 sequences. Overall study findings and caveats: It remained uncertain whether the expanded NKG2C+ T cell clones were specific for HCMV antigens. NKG2C+ dominant clonotype frequencies in 5 or 6 donors were 1.0-7.0% of CD8+ T cells.

The receptor comes from a woman aged 45-59 years in good health. This chain joins TRBV9 and TRBJ2-1; TCRdb picks TRBD2, but there is no DNA to check that call. Source material: blood T cells: a sorted CD56 or NKG2C T cell subset, CD4+ or CD8+ T cells, or bulk PBMC T cells (not recorded which). The CDR3 sequence is CASSVATTSGRNEQFF.